This entry lists 3 T cell receptor beta chains sequenced from one sample in a study of cytomegalovirus exposure and HLA in healthy donors (dated by TCRdb to between 2016 and 2019). The library was generated by the immunoSEQ multiplex PCR assay. A mixture of 60 forward primers for TCR Vbeta segments and 13 reverse primers for TCR Jbeta segments was used in the multiplex PCR. Drawn from immuneACCESS, this table holds only the in-frame rearrangements with V and J called that TCRdb kept. Clones are partly lost; checked studies trace under half to an unresolved V gene and leave the rest unexplained. The sample has about 140,000 clones on record, roughly three quarters of them singletons. Around 3% of the sample rests with the top ten. The sample consisted of PBMCs. All receptors come from a female donor in good health and CMV-seronegative.

The rearrangement joins TRBV29-1 to TRBJ2-5; 12 nucleotides line up with TRBD2. This CDR3 contains 16 residues. The V segment lost 0 bases and the J segment 1 base; nucleotides outside the gene matches: 3. From germline, CDR1 is SQVTM and CDR2 ANQGSEA. CDR3: CSVEDRTSGVQETQYF. The CDR3, as DNA: TGCAGCGTTGAAGATCGGACTAGCGGGGTCCAAGAGACCCAGTACTTC.

The chain combines TRBV7-9 with TRBJ2-7, with TRBD1 identical over 11 bases. Looked up from germline, CDR1 is SEHNR and CDR2 is FQNEAQ (reference sequence). V shed 5 bases, J shed 4 bases, and the junction held 7 bases outside the gene matches. The CDR3 covers 15 residues. CDR3 nucleotide sequence: TGTGCCAGCAGCGTTGGGACAGGGGGAAGGTACGAGCAGTACTTC. Translating it yields CASSVGTGGRYEQYF.

In DNA, the CDR3 is TGTGCCAGCAGCGGGCAGGCTAGCAATCAGCCCCAGCATTTT. It specifies CASSGQASNQPQHF. This chain connects TRBV7-9 to TRBJ1-5; D remains ambiguous. The CDR3 runs to 14 residues. V shed 5 bases and J shed 0 bases, with 8 bases lying between them. The germline V gene has CDR1 SEHNR and CDR2 FQNEAQ (reference sequence).